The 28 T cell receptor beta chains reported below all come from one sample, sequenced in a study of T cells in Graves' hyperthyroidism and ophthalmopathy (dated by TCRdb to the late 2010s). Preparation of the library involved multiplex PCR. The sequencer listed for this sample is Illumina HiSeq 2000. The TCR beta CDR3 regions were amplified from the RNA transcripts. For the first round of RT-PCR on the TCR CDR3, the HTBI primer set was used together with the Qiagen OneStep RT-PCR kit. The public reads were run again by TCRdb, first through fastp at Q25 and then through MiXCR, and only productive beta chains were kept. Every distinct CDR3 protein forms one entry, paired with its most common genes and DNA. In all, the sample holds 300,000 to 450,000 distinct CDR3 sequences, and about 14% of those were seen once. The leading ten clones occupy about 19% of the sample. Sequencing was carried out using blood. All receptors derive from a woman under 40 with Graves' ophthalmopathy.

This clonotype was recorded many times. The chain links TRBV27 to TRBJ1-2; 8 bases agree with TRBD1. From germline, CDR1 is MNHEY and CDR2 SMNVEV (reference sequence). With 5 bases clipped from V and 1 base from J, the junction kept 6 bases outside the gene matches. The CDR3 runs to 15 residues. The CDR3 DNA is TGTGCCAGCAGTCCCGGGACAGGCTATAACTATGGCTACACCTTC. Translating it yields CASSPGTGYNYGYTF.

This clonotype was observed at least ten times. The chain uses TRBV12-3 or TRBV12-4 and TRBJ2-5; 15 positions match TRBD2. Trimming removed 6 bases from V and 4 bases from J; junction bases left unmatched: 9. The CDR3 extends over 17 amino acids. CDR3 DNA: TGTGCCAGCAGGATGGGACTAGCGGGGGGCGGGGGAGAGACCCAGTACTTC. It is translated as CASRMGLAGGGGETQYF.

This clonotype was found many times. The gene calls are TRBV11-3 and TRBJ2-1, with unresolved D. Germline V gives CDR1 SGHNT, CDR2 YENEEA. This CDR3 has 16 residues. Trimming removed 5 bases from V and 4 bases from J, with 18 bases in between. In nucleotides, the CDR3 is TGTGCCAGCAGCCTGAGAGGAACAGACACTTACAATGAGCAGTTCTTC. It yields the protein CASSLRGTDTYNEQFF.

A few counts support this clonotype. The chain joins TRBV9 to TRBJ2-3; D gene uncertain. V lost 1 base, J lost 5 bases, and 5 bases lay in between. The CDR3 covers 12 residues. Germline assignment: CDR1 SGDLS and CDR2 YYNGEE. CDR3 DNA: TGTGCCAGCAGCGTATTCGGAGATACGCAGTATTTT. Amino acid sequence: CASSVFGDTQYF.

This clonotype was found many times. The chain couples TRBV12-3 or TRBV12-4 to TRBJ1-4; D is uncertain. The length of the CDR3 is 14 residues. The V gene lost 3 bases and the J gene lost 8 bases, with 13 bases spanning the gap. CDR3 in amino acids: CASSFRGWSEKLFF. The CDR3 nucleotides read TGTGCCAGCAGTTTTCGAGGGTGGTCCGAAAAACTGTTTTTT.

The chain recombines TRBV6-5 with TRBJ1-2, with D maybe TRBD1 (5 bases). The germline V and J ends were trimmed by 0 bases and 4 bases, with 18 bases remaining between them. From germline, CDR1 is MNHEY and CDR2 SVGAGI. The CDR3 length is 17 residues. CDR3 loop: CASSYSETRGVTYGYTF. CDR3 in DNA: TGTGCCAGCAGTTACTCTGAAACTCGGGGCGTGACCTATGGCTACACCTTC.

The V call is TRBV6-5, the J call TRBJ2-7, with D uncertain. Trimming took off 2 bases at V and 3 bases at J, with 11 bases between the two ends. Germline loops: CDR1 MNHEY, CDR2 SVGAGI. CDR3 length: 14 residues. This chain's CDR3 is CASSYDGPHYEQYF. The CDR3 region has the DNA TGTGCCAGCAGTTACGATGGGCCTCACTACGAGCAGTACTTC.

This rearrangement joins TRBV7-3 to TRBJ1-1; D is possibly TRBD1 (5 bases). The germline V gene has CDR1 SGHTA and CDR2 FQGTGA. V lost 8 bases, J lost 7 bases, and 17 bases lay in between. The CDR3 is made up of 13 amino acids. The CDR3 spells CASLDRAGGEAFF. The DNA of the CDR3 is TGTGCCAGCCTCGACAGAGCCGGGGGTGAAGCTTTCTTT.

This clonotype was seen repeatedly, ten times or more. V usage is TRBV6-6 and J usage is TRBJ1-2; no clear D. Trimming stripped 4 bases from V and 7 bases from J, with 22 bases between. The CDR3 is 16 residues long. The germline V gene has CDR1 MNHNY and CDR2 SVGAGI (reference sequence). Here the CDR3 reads CASSSLVGSRLFGYTF. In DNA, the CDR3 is TGTGCCAGCAGTTCTCTAGTCGGGAGCCGACTTTTTGGCTACACCTTC.

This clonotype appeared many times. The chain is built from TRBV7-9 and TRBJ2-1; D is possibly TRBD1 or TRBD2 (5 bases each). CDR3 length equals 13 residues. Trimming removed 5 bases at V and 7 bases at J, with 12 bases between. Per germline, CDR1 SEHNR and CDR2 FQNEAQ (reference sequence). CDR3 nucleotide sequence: TGTGCCAGCAGCCCCTCGTGGGGGAATGAGCAGTTCTTC. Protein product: CASSPSWGNEQFF.

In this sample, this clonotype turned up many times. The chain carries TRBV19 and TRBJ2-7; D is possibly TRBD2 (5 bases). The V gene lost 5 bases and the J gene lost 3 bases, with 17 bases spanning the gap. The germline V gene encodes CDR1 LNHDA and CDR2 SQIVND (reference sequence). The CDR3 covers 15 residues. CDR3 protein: CASSEPGMMVYEQYF. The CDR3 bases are TGTGCCAGTAGTGAGCCGGGAATGATGGTCTACGAGCAGTACTTC.

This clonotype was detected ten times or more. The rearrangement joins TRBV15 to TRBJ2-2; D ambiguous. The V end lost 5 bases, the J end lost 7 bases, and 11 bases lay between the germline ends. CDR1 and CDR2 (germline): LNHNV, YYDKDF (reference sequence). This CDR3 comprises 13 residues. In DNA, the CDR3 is TGTGCCACCAGCGAATATTATCTCGGGGAGCTGTTTTTT. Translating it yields CATSEYYLGELFF.

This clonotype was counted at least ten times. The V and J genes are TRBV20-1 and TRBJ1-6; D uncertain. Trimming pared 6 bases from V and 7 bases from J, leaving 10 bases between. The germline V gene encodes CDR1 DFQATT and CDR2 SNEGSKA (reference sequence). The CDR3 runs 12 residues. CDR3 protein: CSALRGNSPLHF. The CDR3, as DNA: TGCAGTGCCTTACGCGGGAATTCACCCCTCCACTTT.

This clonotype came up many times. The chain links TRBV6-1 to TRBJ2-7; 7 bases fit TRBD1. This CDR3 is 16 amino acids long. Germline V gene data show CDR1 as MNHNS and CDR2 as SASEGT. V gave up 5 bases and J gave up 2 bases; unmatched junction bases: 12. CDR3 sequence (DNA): TGTGCCAGCAGTCGCCGATCCGGGACAGCTACCTACGAGCAGTACTTC. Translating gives CASSRRSGTATYEQYF.

The CDR3 reads CASSLYPGRNEQFF. The DNA for the CDR3 is TGTGCCAGCAGCCTATATCCCGGGAGAAATGAGCAGTTCTTC. The rearrangement links TRBV11-2 to TRBJ2-1; a possible D gene is TRBD2 (6 bases). Looked up from germline, CDR1 is SGHAT and CDR2 is FQNNGV. V was pared by 5 bases and J by 7 bases, with 15 bases between. The CDR3 has 14 residues.

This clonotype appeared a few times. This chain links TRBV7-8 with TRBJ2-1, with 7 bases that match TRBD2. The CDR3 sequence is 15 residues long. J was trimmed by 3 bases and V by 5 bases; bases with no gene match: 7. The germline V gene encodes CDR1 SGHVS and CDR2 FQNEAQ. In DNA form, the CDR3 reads TGTGCCAGCAGCAACCTAGCGGTTTTCTACAATGAGCAGTTCTTC. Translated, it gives CASSNLAVFYNEQFF.

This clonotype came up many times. This CDR3 is CASSEPKPRAPYGYTF. Written as DNA, the CDR3 is TGTGCCAGCAGCGAGCCCAAGCCTCGCGCGCCATATGGCTACACCTTC. J is TRBJ1-2 and V is TRBV5-6; D unclear. This CDR3 comprises 16 residues. V was pared by 4 bases and J by 5 bases, with 21 bases between. Germline CDR1 is SGHDT and CDR2 is YYEEEE.

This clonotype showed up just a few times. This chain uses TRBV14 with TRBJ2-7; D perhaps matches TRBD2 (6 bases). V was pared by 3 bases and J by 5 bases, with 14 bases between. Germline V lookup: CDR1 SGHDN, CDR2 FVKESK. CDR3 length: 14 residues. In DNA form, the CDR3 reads TGTGCCAGCAGCCATGGAGGGTATGTCGACGAGCAGTACTTC. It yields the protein CASSHGGYVDEQYF.

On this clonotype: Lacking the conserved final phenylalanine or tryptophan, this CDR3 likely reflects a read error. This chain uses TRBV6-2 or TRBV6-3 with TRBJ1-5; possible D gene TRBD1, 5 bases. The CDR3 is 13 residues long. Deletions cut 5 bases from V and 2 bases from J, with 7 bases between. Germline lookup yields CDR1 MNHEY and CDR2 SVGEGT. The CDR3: CASSQGGNQPQHS. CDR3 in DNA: TGTGCCAGCAGTCAGGGTGGCAATCAGCCCCAGCATTCT.

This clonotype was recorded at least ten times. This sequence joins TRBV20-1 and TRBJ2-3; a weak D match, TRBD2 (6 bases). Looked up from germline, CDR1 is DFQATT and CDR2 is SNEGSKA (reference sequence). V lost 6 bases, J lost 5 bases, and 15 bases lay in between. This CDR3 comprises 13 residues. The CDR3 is CSASRELGDTQYF. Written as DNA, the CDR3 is TGCAGTGCAAGCCGGGAGCTGGGAGATACGCAGTATTTT.

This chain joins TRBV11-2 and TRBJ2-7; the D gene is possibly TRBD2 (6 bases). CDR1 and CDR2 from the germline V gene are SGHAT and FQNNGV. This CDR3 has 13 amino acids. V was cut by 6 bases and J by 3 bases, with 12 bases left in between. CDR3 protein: CASSRGIGYEQYF. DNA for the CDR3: TGTGCCAGCAGTCGGGGGATAGGCTACGAGCAGTACTTC.

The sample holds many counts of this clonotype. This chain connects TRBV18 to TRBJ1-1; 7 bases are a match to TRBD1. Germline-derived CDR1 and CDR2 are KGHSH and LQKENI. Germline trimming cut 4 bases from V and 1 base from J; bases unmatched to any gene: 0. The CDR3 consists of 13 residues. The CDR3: CASSRDRNTEAFF. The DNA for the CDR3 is TGTGCCAGCTCACGGGACAGGAACACTGAAGCTTTCTTT.

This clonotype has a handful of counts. The CDR3 protein is CASSARQSSYEQYF. In nucleotides, the CDR3 is TGTGCCAGTAGTGCCAGGCAGTCCTCCTACGAGCAGTACTTC. The chain carries TRBV30 and TRBJ2-7; D gene ambiguous. The V gene lost 8 bases and the J gene lost 0 bases, with 17 bases spanning the gap. Germline assignment: CDR1 GTSNPN and CDR2 SVGIG (reference sequence). CDR3 length equals 14 residues.

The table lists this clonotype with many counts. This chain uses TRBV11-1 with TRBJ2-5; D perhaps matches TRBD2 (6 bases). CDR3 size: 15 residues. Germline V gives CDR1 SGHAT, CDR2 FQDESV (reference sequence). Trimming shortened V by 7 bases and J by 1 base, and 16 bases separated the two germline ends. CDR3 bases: TGTGCCAGCACCCCGCCAAGGACTACCCAAGAGACCCAGTACTTC. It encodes CASTPPRTTQETQYF.

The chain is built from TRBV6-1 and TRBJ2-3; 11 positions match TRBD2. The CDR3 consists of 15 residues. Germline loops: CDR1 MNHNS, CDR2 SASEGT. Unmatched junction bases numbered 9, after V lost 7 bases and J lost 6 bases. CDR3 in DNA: TGTGCCAGCAAAGGTAGCGGGGGGGTAGAGGATACGCAGTATTTT. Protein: CASKGSGGVEDTQYF.

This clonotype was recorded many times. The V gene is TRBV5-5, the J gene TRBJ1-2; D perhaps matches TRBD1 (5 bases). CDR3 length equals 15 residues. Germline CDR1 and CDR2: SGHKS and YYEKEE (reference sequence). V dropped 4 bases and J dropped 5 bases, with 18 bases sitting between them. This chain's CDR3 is CASSHEGRTNYGYTF. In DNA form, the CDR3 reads TGTGCCAGCAGCCACGAGGGACGGACGAATTATGGCTACACCTTC.

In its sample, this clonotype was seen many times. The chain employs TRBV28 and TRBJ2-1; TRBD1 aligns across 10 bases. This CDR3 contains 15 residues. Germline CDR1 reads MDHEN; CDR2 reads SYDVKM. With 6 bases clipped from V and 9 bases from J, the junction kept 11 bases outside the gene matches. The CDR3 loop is CASSSDRGLFSEQFF. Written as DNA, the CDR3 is TGTGCCAGCAGCTCTGACAGGGGGCTTTTTAGTGAGCAGTTCTTC.

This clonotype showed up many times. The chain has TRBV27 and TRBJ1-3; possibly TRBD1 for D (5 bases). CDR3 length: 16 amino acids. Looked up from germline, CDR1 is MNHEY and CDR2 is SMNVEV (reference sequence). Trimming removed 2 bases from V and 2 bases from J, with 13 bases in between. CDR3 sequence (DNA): TGTGCCAGCAGTTTAAGGGAGGGGTGGGCTGGAAACACCATATATTTT. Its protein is CASSLREGWAGNTIYF.